The 9 T cell receptor beta chains presented below share a single source sample, sequenced in a study of blood T cell repertoires in COVID-19. Clones were read by immunoSEQ multiplex PCR, and TCRdb kept only the in-frame ones, dropping some. The sample includes roughly 150,000 clones, around 88% of them seen just once. The source material was peripheral blood. These receptor sequences come from a human donor in a cohort sampled during active COVID-19.

With regard to this clone: Sequence at one end of the junction differs from germline and may be a read error. The chain recombines TRBV6-5 with TRBJ1-6; D might be TRBD1 (5 bases). The CDR3 consists of 12 residues. From germline, CDR1 is MNHEY and CDR2 SVGAGI. The CDR3 loop is CHRPIHNSPLHF. The CDR3 nucleotides are TGCCACAGGCCTATTCATAATTCACCCCTCCACTTT.

The gene calls are TRBV11-2 and TRBJ2-5; 10 bases are shared with TRBD2. Per germline, CDR1 SGHAT and CDR2 FQNNGV. J lost 0 bases, V lost 2 bases, and 6 bases had no gene match. The CDR3 runs 17 residues. CDR3 loop: CASSLRVAGGYQETQYF. The CDR3 nucleotides read TGTGCCAGCAGCTTACGGGTAGCGGGAGGATACCAAGAGACCCAGTACTTC.

The table lists this clone with a few counts. The chain uses TRBV3-1 (or the pseudogene TRBV3-2) and TRBJ1-2, with a tentative D call TRBD1 (5 bases). Germline loops: CDR1 LGHDT, CDR2 YNNKEL (reference sequence). The CDR3 spans 15 residues. Trimming took 3 bases from V and 4 from J, leaving 15 bases between them. The CDR3 reads CASSHASRASYGYTF. The CDR3 DNA is TGTGCCAGCAGCCATGCAAGCAGGGCTTCCTATGGCTACACCTTC.

V and J are TRBV21-1 and TRBJ1-5. TRBV21-1 is a pseudogene locus. There are 18 residues in the CDR3. The CDR3 is CASSKVTGVPRCNQPQHF. The CDR3 nucleotides are TGTGCCAGCAGCAAAGTCACGGGGGTCCCGAGGTGCAATCAGCCCCAGCATTTT.

A single count supports this clone. The rearrangement links TRBV5-1 to TRBJ1-4; 11 nucleotides agree with TRBD1. This CDR3 has 15 residues. V lost 4 bases, J lost 7 bases, and 6 bases stayed unmatched. Germline CDR1 is SGHRS and CDR2 is YFSETQ. CDR3 region: CASSLTGTGGEKLFF. The DNA for the CDR3 is TGCGCCAGCAGCCTCACCGGGACAGGGGGTGAAAAACTGTTTTTT.

The chain couples TRBV6-5 to TRBJ1-2; 7 bases match TRBD1. The CDR3 length is 14 residues. Germline V gene lookup returns CDR1 MNHEY and CDR2 SVGAGI. V dropped 6 bases and J dropped 5; count of bases not matched to a gene: 9. The CDR3 is CASSDGDRTYGYTF. CDR3 sequence (DNA): TGTGCCAGCAGCGACGGGGACAGAACGTATGGCTACACCTTC.

The V and J genes are TRBV29-1 and TRBJ2-7; 9 bases are a match to TRBD1. Germline lookup yields CDR1 SQVTM and CDR2 ANQGSEA. Trimming at V came to 6 bases and at J to 6 bases, leaving 9 bases not matched to a gene. The CDR3 has 13 residues. The CDR3, as DNA: TGCAGCGTCGTTTTGACAGGGGGAGGCGAGCAGTACTTC. Protein product: CSVVLTGGGEQYF.

The CDR3 region has the DNA TGTGCCAGCACCGAGCCGGGACCGTTAGGGGGAAATTCACCCCTCCACTTT. This gives the protein CASTEPGPLGGNSPLHF. The genes are TRBV7-2 and TRBJ1-6, with TRBD1 as a possible D gene (6 bases). The CDR3 loop spans 17 amino acids. Trimming took 7 bases from V and 7 from J, leaving 23 bases between them. Germline V gene lookup returns CDR1 SGHTA and CDR2 FQGNSA.

The chain is built from TRBV7-3 and TRBJ2-7; 8 positions agree with TRBD2. With V trimmed by 5 bases and J by 0 bases, 12 bases remained unmatched. Germline V CDR1 and CDR2: SGHTA, FQGTGA. The CDR3 has 17 amino acids. CDR3 protein: CASSPIREGLVSYEQYF. The CDR3 nucleotides are TGTGCCAGCAGCCCAATCCGGGAGGGCCTAGTCTCCTACGAGCAGTACTTC.